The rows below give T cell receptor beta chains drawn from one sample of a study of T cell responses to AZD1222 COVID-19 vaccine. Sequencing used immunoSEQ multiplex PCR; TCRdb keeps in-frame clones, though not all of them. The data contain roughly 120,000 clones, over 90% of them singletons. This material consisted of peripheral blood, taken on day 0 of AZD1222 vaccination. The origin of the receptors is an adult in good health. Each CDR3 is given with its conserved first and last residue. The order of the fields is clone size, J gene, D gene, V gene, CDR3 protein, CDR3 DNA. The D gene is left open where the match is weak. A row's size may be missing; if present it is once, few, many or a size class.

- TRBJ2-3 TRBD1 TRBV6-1 CASIPGQGTDTQYF TGTGCCAGCATTCCGGGACAGGGCACAGATACGCAGTATTTT
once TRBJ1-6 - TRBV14 CASSQRTVPKGIGSPLHF TGTGCCAGCAGCCAGAGGACAGTCCCAAAGGGGATAGGTTCACCCCTCCACTTT
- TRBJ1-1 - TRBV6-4 CASSDDGALNTEAFF TGTGCCAGCAGTGACGACGGGGCCCTGAACACTGAAGCTTTCTTT
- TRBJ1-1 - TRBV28 CASAGPPSTEAFF TGTGCCAGCGCGGGACCTCCGAGCACTGAAGCTTTCTTT
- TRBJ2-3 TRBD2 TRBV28 CASTPTSVVDTQYF TGTGCCAGCACCCCGACTAGCGTCGTAGATACGCAGTATTTT
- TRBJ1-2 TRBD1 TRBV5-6 CASSSTGGGAGYTF TGTGCCAGCAGCTCCACAGGGGGAGGGGCCGGCTACACCTTC
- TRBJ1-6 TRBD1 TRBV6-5 CASSPQGINNSPLHF TGTGCCAGCAGTCCACAGGGGATAAATAATTCACCCCTCCACTTT
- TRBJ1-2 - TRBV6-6 CASSGWGDYGYTF TGTGCCAGCAGCGGGTGGGGGGACTATGGCTACACCTTC
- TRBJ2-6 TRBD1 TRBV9 CASHSTGGPGGANVLTF TGTGCCAGCCACTCGACAGGGGGACCTGGCGGGGCCAACGTCCTGACTTTC
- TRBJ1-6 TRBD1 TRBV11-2 CASSVRDRYNSPLHF TGTGCCAGCAGCGTCCGGGACAGATATAATTCACCCCTCCACTTT
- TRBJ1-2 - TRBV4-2 CASSQGLDPIGGYTF TGTGCCAGCAGCCAAGGACTGGACCCTATCGGTGGCTACACCTTC
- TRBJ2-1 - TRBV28 CASSSPPKGVIYNEQFF TGTGCCAGCAGTTCGCCCCCCAAGGGAGTTATCTACAATGAGCAGTTCTTC
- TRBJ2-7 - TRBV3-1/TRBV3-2 CASSQNGKLEGEQYF TGTGCCAGCAGCCAAAACGGGAAGCTAGAAGGCGAGCAGTACTTC
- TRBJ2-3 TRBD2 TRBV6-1 CASSVPSGAGTDTQYF TGTGCCAGCAGTGTTCCTAGCGGAGCGGGCACAGATACGCAGTATTTT
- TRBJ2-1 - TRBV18 CASSPPSMGALWNEQFF TGTGCCAGCTCACCACCGAGCATGGGGGCACTATGGAATGAGCAGTTCTTC
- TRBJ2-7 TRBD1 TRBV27 CASSLRQGEVTYEQYF TGTGCCAGCAGTTTACGACAGGGTGAAGTAACCTACGAGCAGTACTTC
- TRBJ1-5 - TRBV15 CATSERQAHNQPQHF TGTGCCACCAGCGAAAGACAGGCACACAATCAGCCCCAGCATTTT
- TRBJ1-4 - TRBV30 CAWSVPGAPNEKLFF TGTGCCTGGAGTGTACCCGGGGCCCCTAATGAAAAACTGTTTTTT
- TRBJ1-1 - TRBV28 CASSLIGGRDRTEAFF TGTGCCAGCAGTTTAATCGGGGGGCGGGATAGGACTGAAGCTTTCTTT
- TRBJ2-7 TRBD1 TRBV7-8 CASSRDRGQVEQYF TGTGCCAGCAGCCGGGACAGGGGTCAAGTCGAGCAGTACTTC
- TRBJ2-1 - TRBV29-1 CSVVPQGGYNEQFF TGCAGCGTTGTTCCGCAGGGTGGCTACAATGAGCAGTTCTTC
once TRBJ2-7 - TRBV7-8 CASSIRRESYEQYF TGTGCCAGCAGCATTCGACGGGAAAGCTACGAGCAGTACTTC
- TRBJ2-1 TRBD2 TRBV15 CATSSDLAGLRNEQFF TGTGCCACCAGCAGCGATCTAGCGGGACTGCGAAATGAGCAGTTCTTC
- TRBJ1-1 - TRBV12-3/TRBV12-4 CASSLGMNTEAFF TGTGCCAGCAGTTTAGGGATGAACACTGAAGCTTTCTTT
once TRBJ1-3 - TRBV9 CASSPNLSGNTIYF TGTGCCAGCAGCCCCAATCTGTCCGGAAACACCATATATTTT
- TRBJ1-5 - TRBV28 CASSLRIQALGSNQPQHF TGTGCCAGCAGTTTGAGGATACAGGCGCTAGGGAGCAATCAGCCCCAGCATTTT
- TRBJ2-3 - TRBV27 CASSFKWAQNTDTQYF TGTGCCAGCAGTTTCAAGTGGGCACAAAACACAGATACGCAGTATTTT
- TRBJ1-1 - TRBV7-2 CASSPGERNTEAFF TGTGCCAGCAGCCCCGGTGAGCGGAACACTGAAGCTTTCTTT
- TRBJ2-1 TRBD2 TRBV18 CASSPLASGRSFYNEQFF TGTGCCAGCTCACCACTGGCTAGCGGAAGGTCTTTCTACAATGAGCAGTTCTTC
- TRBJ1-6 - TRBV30 CAWSHVDSPLHF TGTGCCTGGAGTCATGTGGATTCACCCCTCCACTTT
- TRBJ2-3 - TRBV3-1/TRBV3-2 CASSPRTLTDTQYF TGTGCCAGCAGCCCCCGGACTCTCACAGATACGCAGTATTTT
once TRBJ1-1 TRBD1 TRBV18 CASSSDRGLMNTEAFF TGTGCCAGCTCATCGGACAGGGGGCTGATGAACACTGAAGCTTTCTTT
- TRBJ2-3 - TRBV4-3 CASSQDPGADTQYF TGCGCCAGCAGCCAAGATCCAGGCGCAGATACGCAGTATTTT
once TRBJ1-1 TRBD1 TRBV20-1 CSASEGGVGSEAFF TGCAGTGCTAGTGAAGGGGGCGTAGGTTCTGAAGCTTTCTTT
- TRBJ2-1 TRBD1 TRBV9 CASSASTGSGHEQFF TGTGCCAGCAGCGCCTCGACAGGGTCCGGTCATGAGCAGTTCTTC
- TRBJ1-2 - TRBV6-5 CASSYGGVYGYTF TGTGCCAGCAGTTACGGGGGAGTCTATGGCTACACCTTC
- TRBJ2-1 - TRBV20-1 CSARYNEQFF TGCAGTGCTCGTTACAATGAGCAGTTCTTC
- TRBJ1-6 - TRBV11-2 CASSSFRGGPLHF TGTGCCAGCAGCTCTTTCCGAGGGGGGCCCCTCCACTTT
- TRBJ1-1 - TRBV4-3 CASSQEGVGQVTEAFF TGCGCCAGCAGCCAAGAAGGAGTGGGGCAGGTCACTGAAGCTTTCTTT
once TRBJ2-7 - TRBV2 CASSEKGGGTVTYEQYF TGTGCCAGCAGTGAGAAGGGGGGTGGGACAGTCACCTACGAGCAGTACTTC
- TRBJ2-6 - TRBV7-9 CASSLSSGANVLTF TGTGCCAGCAGCTTGAGCTCTGGGGCCAACGTCCTGACTTTC
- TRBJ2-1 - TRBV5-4 CASSLRGGEQFF TGTGCCAGCAGCTTGAGAGGAGGTGAGCAGTTCTTC
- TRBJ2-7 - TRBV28 CASISATGLASHEQYF TGTGCCAGCATCTCCGCCACGGGGCTAGCGTCCCACGAGCAGTACTTC
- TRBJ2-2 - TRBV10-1 CASSVRIFTGELFF TGCGCCAGCAGTGTTCGGATTTTCACCGGGGAGCTGTTTTTT
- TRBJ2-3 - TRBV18 CASSRGASPDTQYF TGTGCCAGCTCAAGGGGGGCTTCTCCAGATACGCAGTATTTT
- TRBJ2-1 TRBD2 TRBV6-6 CASSPGLVTGEQFF TGTGCCAGCAGTCCGGGACTAGTAACAGGTGAGCAGTTCTTC
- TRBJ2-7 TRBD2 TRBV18 CASSPQRGTGGEQYF TGTGCCAGCTCACCACAACGGGGGACGGGAGGGGAGCAGTACTTC
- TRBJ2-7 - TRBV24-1 CATITGSPAPEQYF TGTGCCACCATAACCGGGTCCCCGGCCCCCGAGCAGTACTTC
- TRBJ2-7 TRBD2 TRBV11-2 CASSLGPGLAYEQYF TGTGCCAGCAGCTTAGGACCGGGACTAGCGTACGAGCAGTACTTC
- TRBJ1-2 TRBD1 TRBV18 CASSGTGGSIYGYTF TGTGCCAGCTCAGGGACAGGGGGTTCCATCTATGGCTACACCTTC
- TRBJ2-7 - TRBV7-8 CASSPRRPSPYEQYF TGTGCCAGCAGCCCAAGGAGGCCTTCCCCGTACGAGCAGTACTTC
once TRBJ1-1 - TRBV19 CASSIGGSLMNTEAFF TGTGCCAGTAGTATAGGGGGCAGCCTGATGAACACTGAAGCTTTCTTT
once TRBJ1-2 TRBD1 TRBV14 CASSQGQGLYGYTF TGTGCCAGCAGTCAAGGACAGGGGCTCTATGGCTACACCTTC
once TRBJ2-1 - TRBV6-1 CASSDDRGGNEQFF TGTGCCAGCAGTGACGACCGAGGGGGCAATGAGCAGTTCTTC
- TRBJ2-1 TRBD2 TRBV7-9 CASSPRTSGMGNEQFF TGTGCCAGCAGCCCACGGACTAGCGGGATGGGGAATGAGCAGTTCTTC
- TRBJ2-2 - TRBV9 CASSSEGGELFF TGTGCCAGCAGCTCTGAGGGCGGGGAGCTGTTTTTT
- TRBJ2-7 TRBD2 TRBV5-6 CASSSSGGAYEQYF TGTGCCAGCAGCTCTAGCGGGGGAGCCTACGAGCAGTACTTC
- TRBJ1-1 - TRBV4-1 CASSQRAGGLDTEAFF TGCGCCAGCAGCCAAAGGGCGGGGGGGCTAGACACTGAAGCTTTCTTT